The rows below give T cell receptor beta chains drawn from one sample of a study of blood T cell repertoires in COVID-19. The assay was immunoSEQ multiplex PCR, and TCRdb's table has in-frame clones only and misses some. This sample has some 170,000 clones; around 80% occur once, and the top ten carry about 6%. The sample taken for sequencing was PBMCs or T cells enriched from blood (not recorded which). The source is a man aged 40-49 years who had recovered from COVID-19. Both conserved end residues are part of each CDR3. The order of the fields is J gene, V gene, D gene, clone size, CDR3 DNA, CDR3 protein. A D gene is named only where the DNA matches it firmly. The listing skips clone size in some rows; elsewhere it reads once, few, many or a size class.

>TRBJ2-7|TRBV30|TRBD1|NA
TGTGCCTGGAGGGGACAGGGGGGTGCAGTCGAGCAGTACTTC
CAWRGQGGAVEQYF
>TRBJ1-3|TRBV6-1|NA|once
TGTGCCAGCAGTGAAGGGCCCGGAAACACCATATATTTT
CASSEGPGNTIYF
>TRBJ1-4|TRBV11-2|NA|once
TGTGCCAGCAGCTCACTTAAATTGGAAAAACTGTTTTTT
CASSSLKLEKLFF
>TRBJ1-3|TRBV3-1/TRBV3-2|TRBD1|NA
TGTGCCAGCAGCCTCGGGACAGGGTCTGGAAACACCATATATTTT
CASSLGTGSGNTIYF
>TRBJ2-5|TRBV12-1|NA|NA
TGTGCCAGCAGCTCCCTCAGCGGGGGGGCCGGTGTGGAGACCCAGTACTTC
CASSSLSGGAGVETQYF
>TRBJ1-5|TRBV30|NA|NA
TGTGCCTGGAGTGGGGAAGGGGTAAGCAATCAGCCCCAGCATTTT
CAWSGEGVSNQPQHF
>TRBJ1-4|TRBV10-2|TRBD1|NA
TGCGCCAGCAGCGTTACCAAATCTTCAGGGGGCCGAACTAATGAAAAACTGTTTTTT
CASSVTKSSGGRTNEKLFF
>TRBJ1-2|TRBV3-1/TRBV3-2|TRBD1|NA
TGTGCCAGCAGCCAAGGGACAGGGGCTCCCTATGGCTACACCTTC
CASSQGTGAPYGYTF
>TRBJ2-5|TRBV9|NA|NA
TGTGCCAGCAGCCCCCAGAATCAAGAGACCCAGTACTTC
CASSPQNQETQYF
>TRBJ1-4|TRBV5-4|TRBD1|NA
TGTGCCAGCAGCCTCGCGACAGGGGCGATAGAAAAACTGTTTTTT
CASSLATGAIEKLFF
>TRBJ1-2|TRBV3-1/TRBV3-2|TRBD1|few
TGTGCCAGCAGACACGGGACAGGGGGTGAGGGCTACACCTTC
CASRHGTGGEGYTF
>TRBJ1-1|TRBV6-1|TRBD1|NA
TGTGCCAGCAGTGAACAGGGACAGGGAAGGGCTTTCTTT
CASSEQGQGRAFF
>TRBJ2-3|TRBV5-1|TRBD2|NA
TGCGCCAGCAGCTTGGGCGATAGCGGGGGGCGCACAGATACGCAGTATTTT
CASSLGDSGGRTDTQYF
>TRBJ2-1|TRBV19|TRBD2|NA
TGTGCCAGTTCCTTAGCGGGGGGCGGCTCCTACAATGAGCAGTTCTTC
CASSLAGGGSYNEQFF
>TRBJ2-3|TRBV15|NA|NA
TGTGCCACCAGCAGAGATAGAGGTTTCAAAGATACGCAGTATTTT
CATSRDRGFKDTQYF
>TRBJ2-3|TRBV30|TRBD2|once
TGTGCCTGTAACCCGCAGCGGGGTCGGCATACGCAGTATTTT
CACNPQRGRHTQYF
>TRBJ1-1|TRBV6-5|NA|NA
TGTGCCAGCACAAACTCTAACACTGAAGCTTTCTTT
CASTNSNTEAFF
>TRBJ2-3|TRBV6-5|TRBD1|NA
TGTGCCAGCCAGGGGGCCAGGGCAGATACGCAGTATTTT
CASQGARADTQYF
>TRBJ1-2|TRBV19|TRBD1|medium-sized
TGTGCCAGTAGCGACAGGGCGGACGGCTACACCTTC
CASSDRADGYTF
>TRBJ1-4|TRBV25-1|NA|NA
TGTGCCAGCACCTACCGAGAGGGGGTTGCAACTAATGAAAAACTGTTTTTT
CASTYREGVATNEKLFF
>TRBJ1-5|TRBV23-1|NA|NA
TGCGCCAGCATCACAGGTGGCGGGGGTTGCCCCCAGCATTTT
CASITGGGGCPQHF
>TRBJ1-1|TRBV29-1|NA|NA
TGCAGCGTTGACACGACTATGGGAGCTTTCTTT
CSVDTTMGAFF
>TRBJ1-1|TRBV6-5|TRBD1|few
TGTGCCAGCAGACCAACAGGGGGGACTGAAGCTTTCTTT
CASRPTGGTEAFF
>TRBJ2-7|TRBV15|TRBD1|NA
TGTGCCACCAGCAGAGTAGGTAGGGGGCCACACTCCTACGAGCAGTACTTC
CATSRVGRGPHSYEQYF
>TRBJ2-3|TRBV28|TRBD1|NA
TGTGCCAGCAGGGCACCGGGACAGGGCACAGATACGCAGTATTTT
CASRAPGQGTDTQYF
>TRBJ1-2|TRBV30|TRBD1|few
TGTGCCTGGAGCGCCCGGGACAGTCCCTACCTCAGCTATGGCTACACCTTC
CAWSARDSPYLSYGYTF
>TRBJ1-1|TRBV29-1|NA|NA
TGCAGCGTTGACAGGGGCTTAAGTAACACTGAAGCTTTCTTT
CSVDRGLSNTEAFF
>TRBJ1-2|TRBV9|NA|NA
TGTGCCAGCAGCGTAGTAGGGGGAGGCTACACCTTC
CASSVVGGGYTF
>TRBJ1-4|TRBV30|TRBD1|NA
TGTGCCTGGAGTCTCCAGGGACAGAGTGAAAAACTGTTTTTT
CAWSLQGQSEKLFF
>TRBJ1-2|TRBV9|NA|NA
TGTGCCAGCAGCGCCGATGTTTCGTCGGGGAAGGATGGCTACACCTTC
CASSADVSSGKDGYTF
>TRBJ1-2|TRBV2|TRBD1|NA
TGTGCCAGCAGATCGGACAGGTGGGCCTATGGCTACACCTTC
CASRSDRWAYGYTF
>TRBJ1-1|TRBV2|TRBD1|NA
TGTGCCAGCAGGAAGTGGACAGGGCAGAACACTGAAGCTTTCTTT
CASRKWTGQNTEAFF
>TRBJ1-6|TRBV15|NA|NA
TGTGCCACCAGCGTTGGCGACAGCTTTAATTCACCCCTCCACTTT
CATSVGDSFNSPLHF
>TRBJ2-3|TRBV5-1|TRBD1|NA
TGCGCCAGCAGCTTGGAAGGGCCGGGACAGGGGACAGATACGCAGTATTTT
CASSLEGPGQGTDTQYF
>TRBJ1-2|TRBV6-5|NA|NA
TGTGCAGCCGGGGGTAACTATGGCTACACCTTC
CAAGGNYGYTF
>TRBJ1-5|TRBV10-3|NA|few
TGTGCCATCAGTGAGTCCGCAGAAGACTTAGGCAATCAGCCCCAGCATTTT
CAISESAEDLGNQPQHF
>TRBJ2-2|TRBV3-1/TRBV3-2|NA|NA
TGTGCCAGCAGCATCACAGGGACCGGGGAGCTGTTTTTT
CASSITGTGELFF
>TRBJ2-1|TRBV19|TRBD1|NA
TGTGCCAGTAGTTCCCCGACAGGGGATCCAAGGAAGGAGCAGTTCTTC
CASSSPTGDPRKEQFF
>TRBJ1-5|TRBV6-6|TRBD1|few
TGTGCCAGCAGTTCGGCAGGGGGCGAATCTCAGCCCCAGCATTTT
CASSSAGGESQPQHF
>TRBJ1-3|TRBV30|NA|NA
TGTGCCTGGAGTGGGACAGTGACCATCTCTGGAAACACCATATATTTT
CAWSGTVTISGNTIYF
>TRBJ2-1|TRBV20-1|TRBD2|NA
TGCAGTGCTAGTCCTAGCGGGGGGCCTAGTGAGCAGTTCTTC
CSASPSGGPSEQFF
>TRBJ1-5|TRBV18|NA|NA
TGTGCCAGCTCACCACTGTCAGGGTATAGCAATCAGCCCCAGCATTTT
CASSPLSGYSNQPQHF
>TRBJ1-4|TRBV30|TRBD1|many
TGTGCCTGGAATCGGGACAGCATTAATGAAAAACTGTTTTTT
CAWNRDSINEKLFF
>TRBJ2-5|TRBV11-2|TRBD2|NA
TGTGCCAGCAGCTTCTCTAGCGGTTCTAAAGAGACCCAGTACTTC
CASSFSSGSKETQYF
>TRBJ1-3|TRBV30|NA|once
TGTGCCTGTGGCGTAGGGGTACGTGGAAACACCATATATTTT
CACGVGVRGNTIYF
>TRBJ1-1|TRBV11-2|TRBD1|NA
TGTGCCAGCAGCCACGGACAGGGCACTGAAGCTTTCTTT
CASSHGQGTEAFF
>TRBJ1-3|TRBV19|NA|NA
TGTGCCAGTAGTATAGCGGCAGGGGCATTTGGAAACACCATATATTTT
CASSIAAGAFGNTIYF
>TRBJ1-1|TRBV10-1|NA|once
TGCGCCAGCAGTGAACAGGTGAACACTGAAGCTTTCTTT
CASSEQVNTEAFF
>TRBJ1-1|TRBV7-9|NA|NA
TGTGCCAGCAGCTTCTATAGTGAGAACACTGAAGCTTTCTTT
CASSFYSENTEAFF
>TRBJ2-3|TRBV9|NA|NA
TGTGCCAGCAGCGTAGGGACTGTCATCCGCACAGATACGCAGTATTTT
CASSVGTVIRTDTQYF
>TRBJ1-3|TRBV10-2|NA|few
TGCGCCAGCAGCGAAGCAACAGGCAGCTCTGGAAACACCATATATTTT
CASSEATGSSGNTIYF
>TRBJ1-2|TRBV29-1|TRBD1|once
TGCAGCTCTAGGACAGGGGGAAACTATGGCTACACCTTC
CSSRTGGNYGYTF
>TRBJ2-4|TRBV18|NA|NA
TGTGCCAGCTCACCCGACAGCGGGCCAAACATTCAGTACTTC
CASSPDSGPNIQYF
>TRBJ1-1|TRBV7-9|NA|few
TGTGCCAGCAGCCTAGACAGTAAGAACACTGAAGCTTTCTTT
CASSLDSKNTEAFF